The TCR beta chain described here comes from a study of blood T cell repertoires in COVID-19. The method was immunoSEQ multiplex PCR; TCRdb's version includes in-frame clones alone and lacks a portion of them. The top ten clones hold roughly 2% of a sample with hundreds of thousands of clones, about 85% of them seen once. The V gene end was trimmed by 3 bases and the J gene end by 1 base; junction bases not matched to a gene: 5. The germline V gene encodes CDR1 SGHTA and CDR2 FQGNSA. This CDR3 is built from 15 residues. This rearrangement joins TRBV7-2 to TRBJ1-1; 7 bases are shared with TRBD1. This sequence originates from a woman aged 50 to 60 who had recovered from COVID-19. Sequencing input: peripheral blood. CDR3 sequence reads: CASSLRTGTNTEAFF. CDR3 sequence (DNA): TGTGCCAGCAGCTTGAGGACAGGAACGAACACTGAAGCTTTCTTT.